What follows is one T cell receptor (beta chain) and its context. The CDR3 is 16 amino acids. The germline CDR1 and CDR2 sequences are MNHEY and SMNVEV (reference sequence). Trimming cost V 2 bases and J 2 bases; bases outside gene matches: 2. Data came from immunoSEQ multiplex PCR; TCRdb stores just in-frame clones and leaves some out. This sample has about 70,000 clones; 94% occur once, and the top ten carry under 2%. These data come from a study of cytomegalovirus exposure and HLA in healthy donors. The sequence derives from a woman aged 18-29 years in good health and CMV-seropositive. V and J are TRBV27 and TRBJ2-7; TRBD2 matches 14 bases. Sequenced: PBMCs. As DNA, the CDR3 is TGTGCCAGCAGTTTAGTGACTAGCGGGGGGGCCTACGAGCAGTACTTC. This sequence encodes CASSLVTSGGAYEQYF.